These 7 T cell receptor beta chains originate from one sample sequenced in a study of blood T cell repertoires in COVID-19. Sequencing used immunoSEQ multiplex PCR; TCRdb keeps in-frame clones, though not all of them. The sample has nearly 110,000 clones, about 80% seen once. The sequencing input was peripheral blood. The receptors originated from a man between 65 and 79 years old with acute or convalescent COVID-19.

The CDR3 sequence is CASSERQRNSPLHF. CDR3 nucleotides: TGTGCCAGTTCAGAAAGACAGCGAAATTCACCCCTCCACTTT. The rearrangement joins TRBV19 to TRBJ1-6; a weak D match, TRBD1 (5 bases). CDR3 length equals 14 residues. V shed 8 bases and J shed 7 bases, with 15 bases lying between them. CDR1 and CDR2 from the germline V gene are LNHDA and SQIVND (reference sequence). The full variable domain, with the rest looked up from reference TRBV19 and TRBJ1-6, is DGGITQSPKYLFRKEGQNVTLSCEQNLNHDAMYWYRQDPGQGLRLIYYSQIVNDFQKGDIAEGYSVSREKKESFPLTVTSAQKNPTAFYLCASSERQRNSPLHFGNGTRLTVT.

This rearrangement joins TRBV7-8 to TRBJ2-7; TRBD2 might be the D (5 bases). V was shortened by 5 bases and J by 7 bases, with 21 bases between the two germline ends. The CDR3 is 15 residues long. Germline V CDR1 and CDR2: SGHVS, FQNEAQ. The CDR3 loop reads CASSGLSGVDEEQYF. CDR3 coding DNA: TGTGCCAGCAGCGGGCTGTCCGGGGTAGATGAAGAGCAGTACTTC.

This clone was counted once. This chain joins TRBV6-5 and TRBJ1-2; 7 bases are shared with TRBD1. The CDR3 covers 14 residues. J gave up 4 bases and V 5 bases, and 7 bases lay outside the gene matches. Per the germline V gene, CDR1 is MNHEY and CDR2 is SVGAGI. CDR3 region: CASSRLGTAYGYTF. CDR3 DNA: TGTGCCAGCAGTCGCCTTGGGACAGCCTATGGCTACACCTTC.

This clone has just one count. The genes are TRBV3-1 (or the pseudogene TRBV3-2) and TRBJ1-1; D is possibly TRBD1 (6 bases). The CDR3 has 13 residues. Germline CDR1 reads LGHDT; CDR2 reads YNNKEL (reference sequence). V lost 0 bases and J 7 bases, leaving 9 bases between the germline ends. CDR3 sequence: CASSQDRGGEAFF. In nucleotides, the CDR3 is TGTGCCAGCAGCCAAGACAGGGGTGGTGAAGCTTTCTTT.

V and J are TRBV5-4 and TRBJ2-5, with 7 positions matching TRBD1. The CDR3 has 13 residues. V shed 5 bases, J shed 2 bases, and the junction held 3 bases outside the gene matches. Germline V lookup: CDR1 SGHNT, CDR2 YYREEE (reference sequence). In nucleotides, the CDR3 is TGTGCCAGCAGTCCGGGACAGCAAGAGACCCAGTACTTC. Protein sequence: CASSPGQQETQYF.

The chain joins TRBV5-6 to TRBJ2-7; tentatively, D is TRBD2 (6 bases). This CDR3 contains 16 residues. V gave up 3 bases and J gave up 2 bases, with 18 bases separating them. Germline values: CDR1 SGHDT, CDR2 YYEEEE. The CDR3, as DNA: TGTGCCAGCAGCTCAACTAGCTCCCCCGTCCCCTACGAGCAGTACTTC. Amino acid sequence: CASSSTSSPVPYEQYF.

The J gene is TRBJ1-1, the V gene TRBV20-1; D remains ambiguous. CDR1 is DFQATT and CDR2 is SNEGSKA in the germline V gene (reference sequence). V gave up 3 bases and J gave up 5 bases, with 7 bases separating them. The CDR3 has 11 residues. The CDR3 DNA reads TGCAGTGCTAGGTTTCTTACTGAAGCTTTCTTT. It specifies CSARFLTEAFF.